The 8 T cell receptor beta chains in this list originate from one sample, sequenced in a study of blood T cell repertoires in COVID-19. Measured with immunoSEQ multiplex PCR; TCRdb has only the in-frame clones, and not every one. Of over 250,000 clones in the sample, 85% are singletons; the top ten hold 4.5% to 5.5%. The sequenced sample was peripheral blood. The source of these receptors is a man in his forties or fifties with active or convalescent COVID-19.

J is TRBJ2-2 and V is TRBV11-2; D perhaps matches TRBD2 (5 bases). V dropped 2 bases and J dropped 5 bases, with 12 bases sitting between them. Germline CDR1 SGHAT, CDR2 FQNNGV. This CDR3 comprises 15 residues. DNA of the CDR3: TGTGCCAGCAGCTTAAGAGGGAGTTGGACCGGGGAGCTGTTTTTT. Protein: CASSLRGSWTGELFF.

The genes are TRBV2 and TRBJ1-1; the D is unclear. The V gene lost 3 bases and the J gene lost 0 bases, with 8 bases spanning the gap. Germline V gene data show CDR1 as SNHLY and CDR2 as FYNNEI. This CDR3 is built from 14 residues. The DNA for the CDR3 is TGTGCCAGCAGTGACCAGACATTGAACACTGAAGCTTTCTTT. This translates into CASSDQTLNTEAFF.

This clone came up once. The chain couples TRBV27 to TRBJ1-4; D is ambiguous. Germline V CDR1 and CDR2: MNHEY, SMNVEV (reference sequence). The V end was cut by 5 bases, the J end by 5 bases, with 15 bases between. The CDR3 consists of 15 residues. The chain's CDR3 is CASSPKRLGNEKLFF. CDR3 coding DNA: TGTGCCAGCAGTCCCAAGCGGTTGGGGAATGAAAAACTGTTTTTT.

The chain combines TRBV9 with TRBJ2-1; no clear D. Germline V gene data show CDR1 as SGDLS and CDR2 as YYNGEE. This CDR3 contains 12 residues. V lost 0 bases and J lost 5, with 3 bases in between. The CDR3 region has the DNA TGTGCCAGCAGCGTAGTAAACAATGAGCAGTTCTTC. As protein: CASSVVNNEQFF.

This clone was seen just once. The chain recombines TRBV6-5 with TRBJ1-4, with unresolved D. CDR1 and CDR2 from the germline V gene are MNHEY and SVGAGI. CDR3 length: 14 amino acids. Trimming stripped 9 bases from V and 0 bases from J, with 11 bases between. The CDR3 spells CASRPTATNEKLFF. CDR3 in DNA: TGTGCCAGTCGGCCGACTGCAACTAATGAAAAACTGTTTTTT.

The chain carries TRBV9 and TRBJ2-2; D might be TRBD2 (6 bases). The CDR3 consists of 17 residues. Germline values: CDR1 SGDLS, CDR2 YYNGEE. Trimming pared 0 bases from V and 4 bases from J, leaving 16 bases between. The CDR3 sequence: CASSVAAGTGSTGELFF. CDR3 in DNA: TGTGCCAGCAGCGTAGCCGCCGGGACCGGGAGCACCGGGGAGCTGTTTTTT.

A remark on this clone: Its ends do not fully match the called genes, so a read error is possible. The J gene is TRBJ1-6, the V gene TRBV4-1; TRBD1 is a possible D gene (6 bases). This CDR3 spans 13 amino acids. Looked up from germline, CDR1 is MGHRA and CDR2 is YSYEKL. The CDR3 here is CASSQDRGDTNQF. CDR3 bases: TGCGCCAGCAGCCAAGATAGAGGGGACACTAACCAATTT.

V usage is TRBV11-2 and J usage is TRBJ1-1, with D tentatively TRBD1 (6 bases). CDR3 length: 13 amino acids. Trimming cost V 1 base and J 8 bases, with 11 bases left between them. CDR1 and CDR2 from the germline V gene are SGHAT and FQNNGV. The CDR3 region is CASSLVGASEAFF. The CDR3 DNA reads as TGTGCCAGCAGCTTAGTGGGGGCCTCCGAAGCTTTCTTT. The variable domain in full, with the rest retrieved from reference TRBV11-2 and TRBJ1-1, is EAGVAQSPRYKIIEKRQSVAFWCNPISGHATLYWYQQILGQGPKLLIQFQNNGVVDDSQLPKDRFSAERLKGVDSTLKIQPAKLEDSAVYLCASSLVGASEAFFGQGTRLTVV.